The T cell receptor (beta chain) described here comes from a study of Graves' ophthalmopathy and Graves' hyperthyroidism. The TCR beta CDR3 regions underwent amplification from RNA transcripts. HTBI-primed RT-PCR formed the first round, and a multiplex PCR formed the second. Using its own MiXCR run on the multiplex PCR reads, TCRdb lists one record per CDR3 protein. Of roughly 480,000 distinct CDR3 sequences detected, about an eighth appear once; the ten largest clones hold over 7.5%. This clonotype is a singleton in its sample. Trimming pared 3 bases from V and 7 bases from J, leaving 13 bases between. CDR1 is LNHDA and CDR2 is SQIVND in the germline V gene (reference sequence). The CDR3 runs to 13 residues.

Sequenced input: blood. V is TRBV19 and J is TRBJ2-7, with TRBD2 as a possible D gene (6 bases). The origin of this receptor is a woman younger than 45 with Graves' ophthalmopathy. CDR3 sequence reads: CASSISPGGEQYF. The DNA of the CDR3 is TGTGCCAGTAGTATCTCTCCCGGAGGGGAGCAGTACTTC.